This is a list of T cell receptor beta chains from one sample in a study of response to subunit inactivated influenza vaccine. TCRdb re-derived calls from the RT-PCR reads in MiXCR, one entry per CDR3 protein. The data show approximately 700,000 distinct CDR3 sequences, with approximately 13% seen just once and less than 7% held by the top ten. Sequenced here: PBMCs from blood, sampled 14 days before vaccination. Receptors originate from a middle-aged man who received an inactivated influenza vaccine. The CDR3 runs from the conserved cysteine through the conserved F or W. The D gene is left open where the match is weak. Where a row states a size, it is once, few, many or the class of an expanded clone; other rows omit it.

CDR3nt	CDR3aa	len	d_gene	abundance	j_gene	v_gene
TGCGCCAGCAGCCAGCCCCGGCGGGGGGTTGAGCAGTTCTTC	CASSQPRRGVEQFF	14	TRBD2	many	TRBJ2-1	TRBV4-1
TGCAGTGCGAAGAGCATTTGGACAGATACGCAGTATTTT	CSAKSIWTDTQYF	13	.	few	TRBJ2-3	TRBV20-1
TGTGCCAGCACTACCGGGCCCCCTTCGCTGGAGACCCAGTACTTC	CASTTGPPSLETQYF	15	.	few	TRBJ2-5	TRBV2
TGTGCCAGCAGTGGTTTCACGGGGAACACCGGGGAGCTGTTTTTT	CASSGFTGNTGELFF	15	.	few	TRBJ2-2	TRBV6-1
TGTGCCACCAGTGGGGGTACTGGGGCCAACGTCCTGACTTTC	CATSGGTGANVLTF	14	.	few	TRBJ2-6	TRBV24-1
TGTGCCAGCAGTTTAGACAGGGGGCAGCCCCAGCATTTT	CASSLDRGQPQHF	13	TRBD1	many	TRBJ1-5	TRBV12-3/TRBV12-4
TGTGCCAGCAGCTTTAGGCTGGGGCAGCAGTTCTTC	CASSFRLGQQFF	12	.	.	TRBJ2-1	TRBV5-8
TGCGCCAGCAGCTTGGGTTCAGATAAAGAGACCCAGTACTTC	CASSLGSDKETQYF	14	.	.	TRBJ2-5	TRBV5-1
TGCAGTGCTACGGGACCCCCGCTCGAGACCCAGTACTTC	CSATGPPLETQYF	13	.	few	TRBJ2-5	TRBV20-1
TGTGCCACCAGTGATAGGACTAGCGCAAACTACGAGCAGTACTTC	CATSDRTSANYEQYF	15	TRBD2	.	TRBJ2-7	TRBV24-1
TGCGCCAGCAGCTCCTTAGCGGGGGCAGCAGATACGCAGTATTTT	CASSSLAGAADTQYF	15	TRBD2	.	TRBJ2-3	TRBV5-1
TGCAGTGCTAGAGGACAGGGGGCTTTTACCGGGGAGCTGTTTTTT	CSARGQGAFTGELFF	15	TRBD1	many	TRBJ2-2	TRBV20-1
TGTGCCAGCAGCTTAAATGGTCGAGGTGGCATTCAGTACTTC	CASSLNGRGGIQYF	14	.	.	TRBJ2-4	TRBV7-2
TGTGCCAGCAGCTTAGTCGTCGGACTAGCGGGACCTACCGGGGAGCTGTTTTTT	CASSLVVGLAGPTGELFF	18	TRBD2	few	TRBJ2-2	TRBV11-1
TGTGCCAGCAGCCAAGTTTGGTCCGGGACTAGCGGGGACAATGAGCAGTTCTTC	CASSQVWSGTSGDNEQFF	18	TRBD2	.	TRBJ2-1	TRBV4-2
TGTGCCAGCAGTTTAATATCTCAGGACAATGAGCAGTTCTTC	CASSLISQDNEQFF	14	.	.	TRBJ2-1	TRBV12-3/TRBV12-4
TGTGCCAGCAGTTTAAGCCGCTTATACAATGAGCAGTTCTTC	CASSLSRLYNEQFF	14	.	many	TRBJ2-1	TRBV12-3/TRBV12-4
TGTGCCAGCAGTCATACGACAGGAGGGAAAGATACGCAGTATTTT	CASSHTTGGKDTQYF	15	.	.	TRBJ2-3	TRBV12-3/TRBV12-4
TGTGCCAGCAGTGCCTCGGCTGGGGCGAACACTGAAGCTTTCTTT	CASSASAGANTEAFF	15	.	few	TRBJ1-1	TRBV6-1
TGTGCCAGCAGCGCCCGGGACAGGGGGCTGGTGCAGTATTTT	CASSARDRGLVQYF	14	TRBD1	.	TRBJ2-3	TRBV7-9
TGTGCCAGCAGTGCCCAGGGAGTGGGGAACACTGAAGCTTTCTTT	CASSAQGVGNTEAFF	15	.	few	TRBJ1-1	TRBV2
TGTGCCAGCAGTGAAGCGCTCCTTACGAAGACCCAGTACTTC	CASSEALLTKTQYF	14	.	few	TRBJ2-5	TRBV2
TGTGCCAGCAGTTCTAGTAGGCGGGGGATGAACACTGAAGCTTTCTTT	CASSSSRRGMNTEAFF	16	.	few	TRBJ1-1	TRBV6-5
TGTGCCAGCAGCTTGCCAGCCCAGGATACGCAGTATTTT	CASSLPAQDTQYF	13	.	.	TRBJ2-3	TRBV5-4
TGTGCCAGCAGCGCGGGACAGGAAAATTCACCCCTCCACTTT	CASSAGQENSPLHF	14	TRBD1	.	TRBJ1-6	TRBV28
TGTGCCATCAGTGAGTCGGAGGGGACCGCTGAAGCTTTCTTT	CAISESEGTAEAFF	14	.	.	TRBJ1-1	TRBV10-3
TGCGCCAGCAGCCAGGGCGGGGGACGAGAGACCCAGTACTTC	CASSQGGGRETQYF	14	TRBD2	.	TRBJ2-5	TRBV5-1
TGTGCCAGCAGCTTATCGTTGAGGGGTACTGAGACCCAGTACTTC	CASSLSLRGTETQYF	15	.	many	TRBJ2-5	TRBV7-9
TGCAGCGTTGAAGGAGTCAACACGGGAGAGACCCAGTACTTC	CSVEGVNTGETQYF	14	.	few	TRBJ2-5	TRBV29-1
TGTGCCAGTAGTAGTTCCCCAGCAACAGATACGCAGTATTTT	CASSSSPATDTQYF	14	.	.	TRBJ2-3	TRBV19
TGTGCCAGCAGTTACTCCCCAGGAAACACCATATATTTT	CASSYSPGNTIYF	13	.	many	TRBJ1-3	TRBV6-6
TGCGCCAGCAGCCGCGAGAGACGGACCGAGCAGTACTTC	CASSRERRTEQYF	13	.	few	TRBJ2-7	TRBV4-1
TGTGCCAGCAGTAAAGGGACAAGAATTCTCGAGCAGTACTTC	CASSKGTRILEQYF	14	.	.	TRBJ2-7	TRBV27
TGCAGTGCTAGAGGAGACAGTTATACTGAAGCTTTCTTT	CSARGDSYTEAFF	13	.	.	TRBJ1-1	TRBV20-1
TGCAGTGCTGAGGGGGCCGCAACTAATGAAAAACTGTTTTTT	CSAEGAATNEKLFF	14	TRBD1	few	TRBJ1-4	TRBV20-1
TGTGCCAGCAGCCGCAGGGGGCAGGCCGGGGCCAACGTCCTGACTTTC	CASSRRGQAGANVLTF	16	TRBD1	.	TRBJ2-6	TRBV7-8
TGTGCCAGCAGTCAGGACAGGGAAAATGAGCAGTTCTTC	CASSQDRENEQFF	13	TRBD1	few	TRBJ2-1	TRBV12-3/TRBV12-4
TGTGCCACCAGTTCCGGCGGGGGACCCTACAATGAGCAGTTCTTC	CATSSGGGPYNEQFF	15	TRBD2	.	TRBJ2-1	TRBV24-1
TGTGCCAGCAGTTCAGGCCCCGGGAGAGAGACCCAGTACTTC	CASSSGPGRETQYF	14	.	.	TRBJ2-5	TRBV12-3/TRBV12-4
TGTGCCACCATGCGTGACAGGGGCGGTGAGCAGTTCTTC	CATMRDRGGEQFF	13	TRBD1	.	TRBJ2-1	TRBV24-1
TGTGCCACCAGTACCCCGGGGGGGGCCAGCACAGATACGCAGTATTTT	CATSTPGGASTDTQYF	16	TRBD2	.	TRBJ2-3	TRBV24-1
TGCAGTGCTAGAGGGGTAGCGGGAGAAAATGAGCAGTTCTTC	CSARGVAGENEQFF	14	TRBD2	many	TRBJ2-1	TRBV20-1
TGCAGTGCTAGAGGTAGCACAGATACGCAGTATTTT	CSARGSTDTQYF	12	.	few	TRBJ2-3	TRBV20-1
TGTGCCAGCAGTGATTTCGGGGAGCTGTTTTTT	CASSDFGELFF	11	.	.	TRBJ2-2	TRBV2
TGCGCCAGCAGCCAAGAGGGACTAGCGAACACCGGGGAGCTGTTTTTT	CASSQEGLANTGELFF	16	TRBD2	.	TRBJ2-2	TRBV4-3
TGCAGTGCTAGAGATCTTCGGGACAACTACGCCGGGGAGCTGTTTTTT	CSARDLRDNYAGELFF	16	.	few	TRBJ2-2	TRBV20-1
TGCGCCAGCAGCTTACAACTAGGGGGGGAGACCCAGTACTTC	CASSLQLGGETQYF	14	.	.	TRBJ2-5	TRBV5-1
TGCAGTGCCGCCGGCGGGACTAGACTCTCGGAGCAGTACTTC	CSAAGGTRLSEQYF	14	TRBD2	few	TRBJ2-7	TRBV20-1
TGTGCCAGCAGCTTCGCCTCTCCTTCCACCTACGAGCAGTACTTC	CASSFASPSTYEQYF	15	.	.	TRBJ2-7	TRBV5-6
TGCAGTGCCAACTCGGACAGGGGCCAAGAGACCCAGTACTTC	CSANSDRGQETQYF	14	TRBD1	few	TRBJ2-5	TRBV20-1
TGTGCCAGCAGCTTAGAGCAGACTAGTTACGAGCAGTACTTC	CASSLEQTSYEQYF	14	.	many	TRBJ2-7	TRBV7-2
TGTGCCAGCAGCTTAGGGGAGAGCTCCTACGAGCAGTACTTC	CASSLGESSYEQYF	14	.	.	TRBJ2-7	TRBV7-8
TGCGCCAGCAGCCAAGCCCCCACAGATACGCAGTATTTT	CASSQAPTDTQYF	13	.	few	TRBJ2-3	TRBV4-3
TGCAGTGCAAGTCCGGGAGTAAGCTACGAGCAGTACTTC	CSASPGVSYEQYF	13	.	many	TRBJ2-7	TRBV20-1